What follows is one T cell receptor beta chain and its context. Its specificity is not known. Germline V CDR1 and CDR2: MDHEN, SYDVKM. The ends were cut back, 5 bases at V and 0 bases at J, with 18 bases in the middle. This CDR3 has 17 residues. This specimen belongs to a study of blood T cells in healthy people across ages. Study-wide results and limits: TCR beta diversity tracked closely with naive T cell percentage.

Primers used in a second PCR of about 7 to 12 cycles were a sample-barcoded 5' primer and a J-beta primer mix. Researchers report that a template-switch adaptor with 12 random nucleotides tagged each cDNA molecule. TCRdb redid the calling of the 5' RACE reads with MiXCR, one entry per CDR3 protein. This sample has over a million distinct CDR3 sequences, with 35% to 45% found just once. The chain carries TRBV28 and TRBJ2-3, with D maybe TRBD1 (5 bases). The material sequenced was blood. This receptor was identified in a woman aged 18-29 years in good health. The CDR3 nucleotides are TGTGCCAGCAGTGATAGGGGTCATTACACTAGCACAGATACGCAGTATTTT. It yields the protein CASSDRGHYTSTDTQYF.